This paragraph covers one T cell receptor beta chain sequence. The record originates from a study of blood T cell repertoires in COVID-19. Study-wide background: Spain, Italy and the United States supplied samples that represented acute and convalescent COVID-19.

Assay: immunoSEQ multiplex PCR; the TCRdb copy retains only in-frame clones and omits some. The sample shows under 500,000 clones, about 85% of them seen only once. V was cut by 1 base and J by 0 bases, with 19 bases left in between. CDR3 length: 18 amino acids. CDR1 is SQVTM, CDR2 ANQGSEA, per germline. Grouping used clinical history reported by participants in a survey and questionnaire. What was sequenced was PBMCs or T cells enriched from blood (not recorded which). The receptor comes from a woman under 30 with acute COVID-19. The genes are TRBV29-1 and TRBJ1-5; possible D gene TRBD1, 6 bases. The CDR3 nucleotides are TGCAGCGTTGAAGGTACAGGGAAAGCCCTATATAGCAATCAGCCCCAGCATTTT. As protein: CSVEGTGKALYSNQPQHF.